Below, 21 T cell receptor beta chains from the same sample are listed, as sequenced in a study of T cell responses to AZD1222 COVID-19 vaccine. Profiling relied on immunoSEQ multiplex PCR, and the TCRdb table lists in-frame clones only, not all of them. The sample consists of around 60,000 clones, about four fifths of them appearing once. The sequenced sample was peripheral blood, obtained 28 days after the second AZD1222 dose. Source of these receptors: an adult who received the AZD1222 COVID-19 vaccine.

The DNA of the CDR3 is TGTGCCAGCAGTTATCCGGGGGCGCACGGAAACACCATATATTTT. Protein: CASSYPGAHGNTIYF. V is TRBV6-5 and J is TRBJ1-3, with D possibly being TRBD1 (6 bases). The V gene lost 3 bases and the J gene lost 4 bases, with 13 bases spanning the gap. This CDR3 region has 15 residues. The germline V gene has CDR1 MNHEY and CDR2 SVGAGI.

The chain combines TRBV5-1 with TRBJ2-2; 10 positions agree with TRBD2. The CDR3 covers 15 residues. Germline lookup yields CDR1 SGHRS and CDR2 YFSETQ. V gave up 4 bases and J gave up 5 bases; unmatched junction bases: 5. The CDR3: CASSPSGSSTGELFF. The CDR3 DNA reads TGCGCCAGCAGCCCTAGCGGGAGTTCGACCGGGGAGCTGTTTTTT. The full variable domain, rest sourced from reference TRBV5-1 and TRBJ2-2, is KAGVTQTPRYLIKTRGQQVTLSCSPISGHRSVSWYQQTPGQGLQFLFEYFSETQRNKGNFPGRFSGRQFSNSRSEMNVSTLELGDSALYLCASSPSGSSTGELFFGEGSRLTVL.

This clone was seen a single time. The V gene is TRBV13, the J gene TRBJ2-4; D remains unclear. V lost 3 bases and J lost 8, with 8 bases in between. Germline V gene data show CDR1 as PRHDT and CDR2 as FYEKMQ (reference sequence). The CDR3 spans 12 residues. CDR3 nucleotides: TGTGCCAGCAGCTTGCCAAGGGACATTCAGTACTTC. It codes for CASSLPRDIQYF.

The table lists this clone with a count of one. The genes are TRBV4-2 and TRBJ2-1, with TRBD1 matching 9 bases. CDR1 is LGHNA, CDR2 YNFKEQ, per germline. There are 15 residues in the CDR3. The junction had 6 bases not matched to a gene; V was cut back by 5 bases and J by 4 bases. The CDR3 DNA follows: TGTGCCAGCAGCTACCGGACAGGGGAATACAATGAGCAGTTCTTC. Protein product: CASSYRTGEYNEQFF.

The chain carries TRBV5-1 and TRBJ2-3, with a weak D call TRBD2 (5 bases). Germline-derived CDR1 and CDR2 are SGHRS and YFSETQ. Deletions cut 3 bases from V and 2 bases from J, with 16 bases between. This CDR3 is built from 16 residues. The CDR3 nucleotides are TGCGCCAGCAGCTCAGGTACACGGGGTAACACAGATACGCAGTATTTT. It encodes CASSSGTRGNTDTQYF. Full variable domain (outside the CDR3, taken from reference TRBV5-1 and TRBJ2-3): KAGVTQTPRYLIKTRGQQVTLSCSPISGHRSVSWYQQTPGQGLQFLFEYFSETQRNKGNFPGRFSGRQFSNSRSEMNVSTLELGDSALYLCASSSGTRGNTDTQYFGPGTRLTVL.

This chain links TRBV27 with TRBJ2-1, with D tentatively TRBD2 (6 bases). This CDR3 comprises 17 residues. The germline V gene encodes CDR1 MNHEY and CDR2 SMNVEV (reference sequence). The ends were cut back, 5 bases at V and 7 bases at J, with 24 bases in the middle. The CDR3 is CASSLTKPSRETNEQFF. CDR3 bases: TGTGCCAGCAGTCTTACTAAACCCTCACGGGAGACGAATGAGCAGTTCTTC.

This clone was picked up many times. The chain joins TRBV11-2 to TRBJ2-1, with 11 bases identical to TRBD2. After removal of 2 bases from V and 8 bases from J, the junction contained 5 bases not matched to a gene. Germline CDR1 is SGHAT and CDR2 is FQNNGV. The CDR3 totals 15 residues. The CDR3 sequence: CASSLLAGGPYEQFF. In nucleotides, the CDR3 is TGTGCCAGCAGCTTATTAGCGGGAGGGCCTTATGAGCAGTTCTTC.

The chain combines TRBV7-2 with TRBJ1-1; D is undetermined. The CDR3 has 15 residues. Germline loops: CDR1 SGHTA, CDR2 FQGNSA. V was pared by 5 bases and J by 0 bases, with 13 bases between. The CDR3 bases are TGTGCCAGCAGCCCGTCCGCCAGGATGAACACTGAAGCTTTCTTT. This gives the protein CASSPSARMNTEAFF.

This clone was seen just once. The chain carries TRBV5-1 and TRBJ2-5, with D maybe TRBD2 (6 bases). CDR1 is SGHRS and CDR2 is YFSETQ in the germline V gene. CDR3 size: 13 residues. V lost 3 bases and J lost 5, with 11 bases in between. The CDR3 here is CASSSRGAETQYF. The CDR3 DNA reads as TGCGCCAGCAGCTCTCGCGGGGCGGAGACCCAGTACTTC.

The rearrangement links TRBV7-9 to TRBJ2-4; D is possibly TRBD1 (6 bases). The germline V gene has CDR1 SEHNR and CDR2 FQNEAQ (reference sequence). The V gene lost 6 bases and the J gene lost 4 bases, with 19 bases spanning the gap. The CDR3 spans 16 residues. The DNA of the CDR3 is TGTGCCAGCAGTTATGCCAGGGGACAAGGGAAAAACATTCAGTACTTC. Translated, it gives CASSYARGQGKNIQYF.

The J gene is TRBJ1-1, the V gene TRBV28, with 9 bases fitting TRBD1. Trimming cost V 5 bases and J 3 bases; bases outside gene matches: 7. Germline V gene sequence: CDR1 MDHEN, CDR2 SYDVKM. CDR3 length: 15 amino acids. CDR3 bases: TGTGCCAGCAGTCCGATGGACAGGGGAGACACTGAAGCTTTCTTT. It encodes CASSPMDRGDTEAFF.

The chain has TRBV28 and TRBJ1-5; D unresolved. Per germline, CDR1 MDHEN and CDR2 SYDVKM. With 8 bases removed from V and 5 bases from J, the gap between germline ends came to 13 bases. The CDR3 is made up of 13 amino acids. CDR3 sequence reads: CASVSFHDQPQHF. The CDR3, as DNA: TGTGCCAGCGTCTCCTTTCACGATCAGCCCCAGCATTTT.

The chain employs TRBV7-9 and TRBJ2-2; TRBD1 matches 8 bases. The CDR3 is 16 amino acids. The V gene's germline CDR1 is SEHNR and CDR2 FQNEAQ (reference sequence). V lost 5 bases to trimming and J lost 6 bases; unmatched junction nucleotides: 11. CDR3: CASSPSQGAVAGELFF. In nucleotides, the CDR3 is TGTGCCAGCAGCCCCAGCCAGGGGGCAGTAGCCGGGGAGCTGTTTTTT.

This clone was counted only a few times. This chain joins TRBV19 and TRBJ2-3; D perhaps matches TRBD1 (5 bases). Trimming cost V 5 bases and J 6 bases, with 12 bases left between them. The CDR3 has 13 amino acids. In germline, CDR1 is LNHDA, CDR2 SQIVND (reference sequence). CDR3 residues: CASSLPQADTQYF. CDR3 nucleotide sequence: TGTGCCAGTAGTCTACCACAGGCTGATACGCAGTATTTT.

This clone was detected a few times. The chain uses TRBV6-5 and TRBJ1-2; no clear D. Deletions cut 0 bases from V and 4 bases from J, with 12 bases between. Germline V gives CDR1 MNHEY, CDR2 SVGAGI. The CDR3 is 15 residues long. This CDR3 reads CASSYSAGAGYGYTF. In DNA form, the CDR3 reads TGTGCCAGCAGTTACTCGGCAGGAGCGGGCTATGGCTACACCTTC.

The chain couples TRBV11-3 to TRBJ2-2; D may be TRBD1 (5 bases). The V end was cut by 5 bases, the J end by 6 bases, with 13 bases between. Germline V lookup: CDR1 SGHNT, CDR2 YENEEA. This CDR3 is 14 amino acids long. CDR3 loop: CASSIGRVPGELFF. The CDR3, as DNA: TGTGCCAGCAGCATAGGCAGGGTTCCCGGGGAGCTGTTTTTT.

The chain links TRBV6-5 to TRBJ1-1; D is possibly TRBD1 (6 bases). Trimming cost V 6 bases and J 1 base, with 12 bases left between them. Germline loops: CDR1 MNHEY, CDR2 SVGAGI. CDR3 size: 14 residues. The DNA of the CDR3 is TGTGCCAGCAGGCTCGGGACACCGAACACTGAAGCTTTCTTT. This translates into CASRLGTPNTEAFF.

V usage is TRBV7-2 and J usage is TRBJ2-7; a weak D match, TRBD1 (5 bases). Trimming removed 3 bases at V and 7 bases at J, with 10 bases between. CDR1 SGHTA and CDR2 FQGNSA come from the germline V gene. CDR3 length: 12 residues. Here the CDR3 reads CASSFGAGEQYF. CDR3 nucleotides: TGTGCCAGCAGCTTTGGGGCTGGGGAGCAGTACTTC.

The chain combines TRBV12-3 or TRBV12-4 with TRBJ1-2, with 9 bases fitting TRBD1. Unmatched junction bases numbered 6, after V lost 5 bases and J lost 8 bases. This CDR3 region has 13 residues. CDR3: CASSIGTGYGYTF. CDR3 coding DNA: TGTGCCAGCAGTATCGGGACAGGGTACGGCTACACCTTC.

The chain recombines TRBV12-3 or TRBV12-4 with TRBJ1-2; a possible D gene is TRBD1 (5 bases). This CDR3 region has 13 residues. The V end lost 3 bases, the J end lost 8 bases, and 13 bases lay between the germline ends. In DNA form, the CDR3 reads TGTGCCAGCAGTTTCAAGCCCAGGGAAGGCTACACCTTC. It is translated as CASSFKPREGYTF.

The chain employs TRBV3-1 (or the pseudogene TRBV3-2) and TRBJ2-7; D tentatively fits TRBD1 or TRBD2 (5 bases each). Trimming took 3 bases from V and 5 from J, leaving 20 bases between them. The CDR3 length is 16 residues. Per the germline V gene, CDR1 is LGHDT and CDR2 is YNNKEL (reference sequence). The DNA for the CDR3 is TGTGCCAGCAGCCAGGGTGATATTGGGGGTCCCGACGAGCAGTACTTC. Translation: CASSQGDIGGPDEQYF.